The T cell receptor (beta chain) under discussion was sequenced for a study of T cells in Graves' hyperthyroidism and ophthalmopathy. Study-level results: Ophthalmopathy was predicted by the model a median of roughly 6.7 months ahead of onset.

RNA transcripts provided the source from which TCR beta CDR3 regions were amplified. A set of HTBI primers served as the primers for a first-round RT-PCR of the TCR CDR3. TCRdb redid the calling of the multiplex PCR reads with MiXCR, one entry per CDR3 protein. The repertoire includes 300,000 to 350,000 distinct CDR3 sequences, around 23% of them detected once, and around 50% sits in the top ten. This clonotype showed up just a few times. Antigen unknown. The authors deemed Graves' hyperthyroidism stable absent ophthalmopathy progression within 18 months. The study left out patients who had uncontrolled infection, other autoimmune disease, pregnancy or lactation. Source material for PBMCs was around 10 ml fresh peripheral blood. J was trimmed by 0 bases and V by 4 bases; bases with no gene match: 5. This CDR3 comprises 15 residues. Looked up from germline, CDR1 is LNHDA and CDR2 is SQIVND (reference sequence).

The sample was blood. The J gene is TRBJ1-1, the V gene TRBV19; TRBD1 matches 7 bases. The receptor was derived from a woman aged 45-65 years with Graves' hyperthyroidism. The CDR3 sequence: CASSTRTGLNTEAFF. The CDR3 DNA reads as TGTGCCAGTAGTACCAGGACAGGACTGAACACTGAAGCTTTCTTT.